The 20 T cell receptor beta chains listed next were all sequenced from one sample in a study of cytomegalovirus exposure and HLA in healthy donors. The PCR had 60 Vbeta and 13 Jbeta primers. The repertoire was sequenced with immunoSEQ multiplex PCR; TCRdb's copy has only in-frame clones and lacks some. The data contain around 100,000 clones, roughly 85% of them singletons. The sample was PBMCs. All receptors come from a woman aged 40 to 50 in good health and CMV-seronegative.

This clone was picked up one time. The V gene is TRBV7-2, the J gene TRBJ2-7, with D perhaps matching TRBD1 (6 bases). Deletions cut 5 bases from V and 0 bases from J, with 14 bases between. The CDR3 covers 15 residues. Germline CDR1 reads SGHTA; CDR2 reads FQGNSA. DNA of the CDR3: TGTGCCAGCAGCCTAACAGGACAGAGCTCCTACGAGCAGTACTTC. Translated, it gives CASSLTGQSSYEQYF.

This chain links TRBV6-6 with TRBJ2-2, with 9 bases identical to TRBD1. Germline V gene data show CDR1 as MNHNY and CDR2 as SVGAGI (reference sequence). V was pared by 0 bases and J by 2 bases, with 1 base of the junction left unmatched. The CDR3 is made up of 16 amino acids. The CDR3 coding sequence is TGTGCCAGCAGTTACTCGACAGGGGGTAACACCGGGGAGCTGTTTTTT. Translation: CASSYSTGGNTGELFF.

This chain uses TRBV7-9 with TRBJ2-1, with 11 bases lining up with TRBD2. This CDR3 has 18 amino acids. Germline-derived CDR1 and CDR2 are SEHNR and FQNEAQ (reference sequence). V shed 3 bases and J 5 bases; nucleotides not matched to a gene: 12. For the CDR3, the DNA is TGTGCCAGCAGCTTCCCATTAGCGGGAGGGCCTCTTGACAATGAGCAGTTCTTC. Protein: CASSFPLAGGPLDNEQFF.

The genes are TRBV2 and TRBJ2-3; 10 bases agree with TRBD2. The CDR3 runs 15 residues. V gave up 6 bases and J gave up 5 bases; unmatched junction bases: 8. Germline V lookup: CDR1 SNHLY, CDR2 FYNNEI. CDR3 DNA sequence: TGTGCCAGCAGCCTACTAGCGGGGAGTCGAGATACGCAGTATTTT. Its translation is CASSLLAGSRDTQYF.

In its sample, this clone was seen once. The chain couples TRBV18 to TRBJ2-7; possibly TRBD1 for D (6 bases). The CDR3 runs 15 residues. V was trimmed by 1 base and J by 0 bases, leaving 10 bases between them. Germline lookup yields CDR1 KGHSH and CDR2 LQKENI. The DNA for the CDR3 is TGTGCCAGCTCACCACAGGACAGAGCCTCCTACGAGCAGTACTTC. Protein: CASSPQDRASYEQYF.

This rearrangement joins TRBV9 to TRBJ2-2, with D tentatively TRBD2 (6 bases). The germline CDR1 and CDR2 sequences are SGDLS and YYNGEE. V shed 0 bases and J shed 1 base, with 10 bases lying between them. CDR3 length equals 16 residues. The CDR3 loop is CASSVGGTQNTGELFF. As DNA, the CDR3 is TGTGCCAGCAGCGTAGGGGGGACTCAGAACACCGGGGAGCTGTTTTTT.

The chain has TRBV4-3 and TRBJ1-1, with D possibly being TRBD1 (6 bases). Per the germline V gene, CDR1 is LGHNA and CDR2 is YSLEER. The CDR3 is made up of 15 amino acids. V shed 0 bases and J shed 5 bases, with 13 bases lying between them. The DNA for the CDR3 is TGCGCCAGCAGCCAAGATGGGGGAACAGGGACTGAAGCTTTCTTT. Amino acids: CASSQDGGTGTEAFF.

The count of this clone is one. The chain employs TRBV7-9 and TRBJ2-5; the match to TRBD1 covers 9 bases. TRBJ2-7 explains the end of the DNA better; the J call may be wrong. CDR1 and CDR2 (germline): SEHNR, FQNEAQ (reference sequence). The CDR3 has 14 amino acids. In nucleotides, the CDR3 is TGTGCCAGCAGGAATCCGGGACAGGGCCACGAGCAGTACTTC. Residues: CASRNPGQGHEQYF.

This rearrangement joins TRBV4-3 to TRBJ1-1, with TRBD1 matching 10 bases. With 0 bases clipped from V and 0 bases from J, the junction kept 4 bases outside the gene matches. The CDR3 length is 17 residues. Germline-derived CDR1 and CDR2 are LGHNA and YSLEER. The CDR3 protein is CASSQEDRGFMNTEAFF. The CDR3 DNA sequence: TGCGCCAGCAGCCAAGAGGACAGGGGGTTTATGAACACTGAAGCTTTCTTT.

The V gene is TRBV6-5, the J gene TRBJ1-5, with 10 bases identical to TRBD1. The CDR3 covers 16 residues. CDR1 and CDR2 (germline): MNHEY, SVGAGI. V shed 4 bases and J 4 bases; nucleotides not matched to a gene: 7. CDR3 in DNA: TGTGCCAGCAGTTCCGCGGACAGGGGGGATAATCAGCCCCAGCATTTT. It codes for CASSSADRGDNQPQHF.

V and J are TRBV28 and TRBJ2-3, with TRBD2 identical over 9 bases. Looked up from germline, CDR1 is MDHEN and CDR2 is SYDVKM. The V and J ends lost 1 base and 4 bases, in that order; junction bases with no gene match: 18. This CDR3 spans 20 amino acids. The CDR3 DNA follows: TGTGCCAGCAGTTTATTCTTCTTGGGTAGCGGGGGAGGCCGGGCAGATACGCAGTATTTT. This gives the protein CASSLFFLGSGGGRADTQYF.

V gene TRBV10-3 combines with J gene TRBJ2-7; the match to TRBD1 covers 9 bases. Losses at the gene ends were 6 bases for V and 5 bases for J; bases not matched to a gene: 8. Germline CDR1 and CDR2: ENHRY and SYGVKD. The CDR3 covers 14 residues. The CDR3, as DNA: TGTGCCATCAGGAAGGACAGGGGAGACGACGAGCAGTACTTC. Translating gives CAIRKDRGDDEQYF.

This chain links TRBV11-2 with TRBJ1-5, with D perhaps matching TRBD1 (6 bases). The CDR3 loop spans 14 amino acids. Germline V lookup: CDR1 SGHAT, CDR2 FQNNGV. Trimming took 6 bases from V and 6 from J, leaving 15 bases between them. CDR3 coding DNA: TGTGCCAGCAGTCCAGGGGTGAGGGGTCAGCCCCAGCATTTT. Translated: CASSPGVRGQPQHF. Full variable domain (missing parts from reference TRBV11-2 and TRBJ1-5): EAGVAQSPRYKIIEKRQSVAFWCNPISGHATLYWYQQILGQGPKLLIQFQNNGVVDDSQLPKDRFSAERLKGVDSTLKIQPAKLEDSAVYLCASSPGVRGQPQHFGDGTRLSIL.

This chain joins TRBV29-1 and TRBJ2-7; TRBD2 matches at 9 bases. Germline V CDR1 and CDR2: SQVTM, ANQGSEA. V trimming: 5 bases; J trimming: 4 bases; junction bases outside the gene matches: 3. This CDR3 comprises 12 residues. The CDR3 region is CSVSTSGYEQYF. As DNA, the CDR3 is TGCAGCGTTAGCACTAGCGGGTACGAGCAGTACTTC.

The chain links TRBV11-2 to TRBJ2-7, with TRBD2 matching over 9 bases. CDR1 SGHAT and CDR2 FQNNGV come from the germline V gene. The CDR3 totals 16 residues. The V segment lost 6 bases and the J segment 2 bases; nucleotides outside the gene matches: 11. Here the CDR3 DNA reads TGTGCCAGCAGGTTTGCCCCAAGCGGGGGGCCCTACGAGCAGTACTTC. This sequence encodes CASRFAPSGGPYEQYF.

This chain joins TRBV19 and TRBJ1-1, with a tentative D call TRBD1 (6 bases). This CDR3 is built from 15 residues. Trimming stripped 6 bases from V and 0 bases from J, with 14 bases between. Per germline, CDR1 LNHDA and CDR2 SQIVND (reference sequence). The CDR3, as DNA: TGTGCCAGTAGCCTTCAAGGGGGTTTGAACACTGAAGCTTTCTTT. Amino acids: CASSLQGGLNTEAFF.

This chain uses TRBV30 with TRBJ2-7; no clear D. V was cut by 2 bases and J by 4 bases, with 9 bases left in between. Germline loops: CDR1 GTSNPN, CDR2 SVGIG (reference sequence). The CDR3 is 12 residues long. CDR3 amino acids: CAWSPTGYEQYF. The CDR3 DNA is TGTGCCTGGAGTCCTACGGGTTACGAGCAGTACTTC.

V gene TRBV5-6 combines with J gene TRBJ2-3, with a weak D call TRBD2 (6 bases). The ends were cut back, 4 bases at V and 0 bases at J, with 9 bases in the middle. This CDR3 spans 14 amino acids. Germline V lookup: CDR1 SGHDT, CDR2 YYEEEE. DNA for the CDR3: TGTGCCAGCAGCCATAGCGGAAGCACAGATACGCAGTATTTT. As protein: CASSHSGSTDTQYF.

The chain carries TRBV30 and TRBJ2-3, with 10 bases that match TRBD2. The germline V gene has CDR1 GTSNPN and CDR2 SVGIG (reference sequence). This CDR3 region has 18 residues. J was trimmed by 5 bases and V by 0 bases; bases with no gene match: 14. In nucleotides, the CDR3 is TGTGCCTGGAGTGTGGCTGTGGGGACTAGCGCCTTCGTAGATACGCAGTATTTT. This encodes CAWSVAVGTSAFVDTQYF.

The chain is built from TRBV4-3 and TRBJ1-1, with D possibly TRBD1 on 6 matching bases. Trimming took 0 bases from V and 5 from J, leaving 13 bases between them. The V gene's germline CDR1 is LGHNA and CDR2 YSLEER. This CDR3 is 15 amino acids long. CDR3: CASSQEQGMGTEAFF. Here the CDR3 DNA reads TGCGCCAGCAGCCAAGAACAGGGAATGGGGACTGAAGCTTTCTTT.